This T cell receptor (beta chain) was identified in a study of CD8 T cells in Susac syndrome. An amount of RNA that ranged from 0.5 to 1 ug was reverse transcribed with random hexamers. TCR beta CDR3 was amplified by immunoSEQ covering 54 Vbeta and 13 Jbeta. TCRdb fed the immunoSEQ multiplex PCR reads into MiXCR, producing one record per CDR3 protein. The sample lists around 140,000 distinct CDR3 sequences, approximately 94% occurring once. The sample taken for sequencing was CD4+ T cells from PBMCs. The sequence was obtained from a human donor in good health.

The CDR3 DNA reads TGTGCCAGCAGTGAAGCCACAGTAGGCGCTGAAGCTTTCTTT. Its translation: CASSEATVGAEAFF. The chain recombines TRBV2 with TRBJ1-1; unclear D gene. Trimming stripped 0 bases from V and 6 bases from J, with 11 bases between. The CDR3 sequence is 14 residues long. Germline values: CDR1 SNHLY, CDR2 FYNNEI.